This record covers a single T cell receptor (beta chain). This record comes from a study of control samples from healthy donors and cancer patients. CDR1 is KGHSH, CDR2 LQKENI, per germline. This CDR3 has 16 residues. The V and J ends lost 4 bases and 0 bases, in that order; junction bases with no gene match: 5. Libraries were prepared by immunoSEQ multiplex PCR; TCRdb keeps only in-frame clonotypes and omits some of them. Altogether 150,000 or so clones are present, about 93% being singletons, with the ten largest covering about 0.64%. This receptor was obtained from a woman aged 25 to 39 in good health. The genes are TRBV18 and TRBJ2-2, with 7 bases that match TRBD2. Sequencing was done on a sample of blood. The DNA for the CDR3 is TGTGCCAGCTCACTACCTAGCGGTACGAACACCGGGGAGCTGTTTTTT. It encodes CASSLPSGTNTGELFF.